This T cell receptor (beta chain) was sequenced for a study of T cells in Graves' hyperthyroidism and ophthalmopathy. Patients aged 18 to 65 had newly diagnosed hyperthyroidism lasting under 2 months. TCR beta CDR3 regions were amplified from RNA transcripts. The TCR CDR3 was amplified in a first-round RT-PCR using the HTBI primer set. TCRdb independently ran MiXCR on the multiplex PCR reads; one entry per CDR3 protein. The sample carries about 420,000 distinct CDR3 sequences, roughly 14% recorded once. Sample: blood. The sequence derives from a woman aged 18-29 years with Graves' hyperthyroidism.

CDR3 bases: TGTGCCAGCAGTGAAAGTCATATCGGGGAGCTGTTTTTT. The encoded protein is CASSESHIGELFF. The V and J genes are TRBV6-1 and TRBJ2-2, with unresolved D. V shed 2 bases and J shed 7 bases, with 8 bases lying between them. The germline V gene has CDR1 MNHNS and CDR2 SASEGT. The CDR3 runs 13 residues.